These 18 T cell receptor beta chains were all obtained from the same sample, sequenced in a study of blood T cell repertoires in COVID-19. Sequenced by immunoSEQ multiplex PCR; TCRdb stores in-frame clones only, minus some. The sample comprises under 400,000 clones, 80% to 90% of which are singletons, and around 4.2% rests with the top ten. Sequenced sample: PBMCs or T cells enriched from blood (not recorded which). These receptors all stem from a middle-aged woman with acute COVID-19.

The chain links TRBV9 to TRBJ1-1; D unresolved. Germline CDR1 reads SGDLS; CDR2 reads YYNGEE. Trimming stripped 1 base from V and 1 base from J, with 5 bases between. The CDR3 covers 13 residues. The CDR3 nucleotides are TGTGCCAGCAGCGTACGGGAGAACACTGAAGCTTTCTTT. Its translation: CASSVRENTEAFF.

The rearrangement links TRBV7-2 to TRBJ1-5; no definite D call. Germline loops: CDR1 SGHTA, CDR2 FQGNSA. V was trimmed by 2 bases and J by 1 base, leaving 9 bases between them. The CDR3 is 15 residues long. The CDR3 DNA sequence: TGTGCCAGCAGCTTAAGCAGGATGAGCAATCAGCCCCAGCATTTT. Its translation: CASSLSRMSNQPQHF.

This clone was detected once. Here the CDR3 DNA reads TGTGCCAGCAGCCAAGCCGGGACAGGGTATGGCTACACCTTC. Translation gives CASSQAGTGYGYTF. The rearrangement joins TRBV3-1 (or the pseudogene TRBV3-2) to TRBJ1-2; 9 positions match TRBD1. In germline, CDR1 is LGHDT, CDR2 YNNKEL (reference sequence). CDR3 size: 14 residues. V shed 1 base, J shed 5 bases, and the junction held 2 bases outside the gene matches.

This sequence joins TRBV28 and TRBJ2-1, with 8 bases identical to TRBD2. V lost 6 bases to trimming and J lost 0 bases; unmatched junction nucleotides: 10. Germline V CDR1 and CDR2: MDHEN, SYDVKM. The CDR3 has 17 amino acids. CDR3 region: CASRALEGLGSYNEQFF. The CDR3, as DNA: TGTGCCAGCAGAGCACTAGAGGGACTAGGCTCCTACAATGAGCAGTTCTTC.

The V call is TRBV7-2, the J call TRBJ1-6; D uncertain. Deletions cut 1 base from V and 4 bases from J, with 8 bases between. CDR1 is SGHTA, CDR2 FQGNSA, per germline. The CDR3 sequence is 15 residues long. In DNA, the CDR3 is TGTGCCAGCAGCTTAGGATCGGGGTATAATTCACCCCTCCACTTT. The encoded protein is CASSLGSGYNSPLHF.

This rearrangement joins TRBV19 to TRBJ2-5; no definite D call. Trimming removed 4 bases from V and 4 bases from J, with 13 bases in between. The germline CDR1 and CDR2 sequences are LNHDA and SQIVND (reference sequence). The CDR3 consists of 14 residues. CDR3 nucleotide sequence: TGTGCCAGTAGTAGGTGGGCAGGCAGAGAGACCCAGTACTTC. Protein product: CASSRWAGRETQYF.

The chain recombines TRBV19 with TRBJ1-6; 9 nucleotides agree with TRBD1. This CDR3 has 15 amino acids. The ends lost 6 bases at V and 14 bases at J; junction bases unmatched: 14. The germline gives CDR1 LNHDA, CDR2 SQIVND (reference sequence). The CDR3 here is CASRGDRARSEALHF. The CDR3 DNA reads TGTGCCAGTAGGGGGGACAGGGCCAGATCGGAGGCCCTCCACTTT.

The gene calls are TRBV5-6 and TRBJ2-5, with TRBD2 identical over 13 bases. This CDR3 spans 18 amino acids. Germline CDR1 and CDR2: SGHDT and YYEEEE. The V segment lost 4 bases and the J segment 3 bases; nucleotides outside the gene matches: 12. The CDR3 nucleotides read TGTGCCAGCAGCCGTCGGTCTACTAGCGGGGGGGAAAAAGAGACCCAGTACTTC. Translation: CASSRRSTSGGEKETQYF.

The chain employs TRBV11-2 and TRBJ2-7; 11 bases fit TRBD2. The CDR3 is made up of 14 amino acids. V shed 4 bases and J 7 bases; nucleotides not matched to a gene: 6. CDR1 is SGHAT, CDR2 FQNNGV, per germline. The CDR3 nucleotides are TGTGCCAGCAGCTCCATAGCGGGGGGGCATGAGCAGTACTTC. Translating it yields CASSSIAGGHEQYF.

CDR3 DNA: TGTGCCAGCAGTTTAAGACACGCAGATACGCAGTATTTT. This translates into CASSLRHADTQYF. This chain joins TRBV6-2 or TRBV6-3 and TRBJ2-3; D not resolved. Germline V gene sequence: CDR1 MNHEY, CDR2 SVGEGT. The germline V and J ends were trimmed by 4 bases and 4 bases, with 9 bases remaining between them. The CDR3 length is 13 residues.

The V gene is TRBV18, the J gene TRBJ1-1; 7 nucleotides agree with TRBD1. V gave up 6 bases and J gave up 2 bases; unmatched junction bases: 6. The CDR3 runs 14 residues. Germline V gene sequence: CDR1 KGHSH, CDR2 LQKENI. The CDR3 DNA follows: TGTGCCAGCTCCCTACAGGGGTTTAACACTGAAGCTTTCTTT. This encodes CASSLQGFNTEAFF.

V gene TRBV9 combines with J gene TRBJ1-1; D is perhaps TRBD1 (5 bases). Trimming cost V 7 bases and J 1 base, with 20 bases left between them. CDR1 SGDLS and CDR2 YYNGEE come from the germline V gene. The CDR3 loop spans 16 amino acids. In DNA, the CDR3 is TGTGCCAGCGGCCCTGACAGCCCGACACCGAACACTGAAGCTTTCTTT. Translated: CASGPDSPTPNTEAFF.

This chain uses TRBV6-5 with TRBJ1-5, with a tentative D call TRBD1 (5 bases). Trimming left V 8 bases short and J 6 bases short, with 17 bases between. There are 14 residues in the CDR3. Germline CDR1 and CDR2: MNHEY and SVGAGI. DNA for the CDR3: TGTGCCAGCGGGGCAGTGGGGGGTTTTCAGCCCCAGCATTTT. Its protein product is CASGAVGGFQPQHF.

This clone was seen a few times. The chain recombines TRBV25-1 with TRBJ2-7, with 8 nucleotides matching TRBD2. The J segment lost 0 bases and the V segment lost 1 base, leaving 5 bases of the junction unmatched. The CDR3 sequence is 16 residues long. The germline V gene encodes CDR1 MGHDK and CDR2 SYGVNS. CDR3 loop: CASSESGRESSYEQYF. CDR3 nucleotides: TGTGCCAGCAGTGAATCCGGGAGGGAGAGCTCCTACGAGCAGTACTTC.

The chain combines TRBV28 with TRBJ2-7; TRBD1 aligns across 9 bases. Per germline, CDR1 MDHEN and CDR2 SYDVKM. There are 14 residues in the CDR3. Trimming cost V 7 bases and J 1 base; bases outside gene matches: 5. DNA of the CDR3: TGTGCCAGCACCGGGACAGGGTCATCCTACGAGCAGTACTTC. This codes for CASTGTGSSYEQYF.

The chain joins TRBV5-1 to TRBJ1-6, with 8 bases fitting TRBD1. Germline loops: CDR1 SGHRS, CDR2 YFSETQ. Trimming at V came to 3 bases and at J to 7 bases, leaving 3 bases not matched to a gene. This CDR3 is 14 amino acids long. This CDR3 reads CASSSDRVNSPLHF. The DNA for the CDR3 is TGCGCCAGCAGCTCGGACAGGGTGAATTCACCCCTCCACTTT. Full variable domain (outside the CDR3, taken from reference TRBV5-1 and TRBJ1-6): KAGVTQTPRYLIKTRGQQVTLSCSPISGHRSVSWYQQTPGQGLQFLFEYFSETQRNKGNFPGRFSGRQFSNSRSEMNVSTLELGDSALYLCASSSDRVNSPLHFGNGTRLTVT.

J is TRBJ2-7 and V is TRBV6-2 or TRBV6-3, with D possibly matching TRBD1 (5 bases). The CDR3 loop spans 16 amino acids. Germline CDR1 reads MNHEY; CDR2 reads SVGEGT. Trimming took 5 bases from V and 1 from J, leaving 18 bases between them. CDR3 protein: CASSPMTDSYSYEQYF. CDR3 in DNA: TGTGCCAGCAGTCCAATGACAGACTCATATTCCTACGAGCAGTACTTC.

This clone has a handful of counts. The V call is TRBV2, the J call TRBJ1-5; D may be TRBD1 (6 bases). CDR3 length: 16 amino acids. Germline V CDR1 and CDR2: SNHLY, FYNNEI. The V gene lost 1 base and the J gene lost 6 bases, with 16 bases spanning the gap. The DNA of the CDR3 is TGTGCCAGCAGTGAAGGTTCAGGGGCACGGGGTCAGCCCCAGCATTTT. This encodes CASSEGSGARGQPQHF.